The T cell receptor beta chain described here comes from a study of cytomegalovirus exposure and HLA in healthy donors. These donors counted as nominally healthy when sampled, but unrecorded immune exposures were likely. Deletions cut 8 bases from V and 3 bases from J, with 19 bases between. This CDR3 contains 16 residues. Per germline, CDR1 SNHLY and CDR2 FYNNEI. Vbeta (60) and Jbeta (13) primers were used in the PCR. This table comes from immunoSEQ multiplex PCR, and its TCRdb copy is limited to in-frame clones, with some not included. The sample holds fewer than 200,000 clones; 82% are singletons and the top ten take 1.5%.

Sequencing used PBMCs. The TCR sequence derives from a girl aged 5 to 17 in good health and CMV-seropositive. The gene calls are TRBV2 and TRBJ1-4; a weak D match, TRBD1 (5 bases). CDR3 amino acids: CASGNPLRDSNEKLFF. For the CDR3, the DNA is TGTGCCAGCGGAAATCCGTTACGGGACTCTAATGAAAAACTGTTTTTT.